These T cell receptor beta chains were read from a single sample in a study of blood T cell repertoires in COVID-19. Here immunoSEQ multiplex PCR was the method, and the copy in TCRdb shows in-frame clones only, minus some. The sample lists fewer than 150,000 clones; around 80% were seen once. The sequenced sample was PBMCs or T cells enriched from blood (not recorded which). Receptors were obtained from a young woman who had been exposed to COVID-19. CDR3s include the opening cysteine and the closing phenylalanine or tryptophan. The order of the fields is D gene, J gene, clone size, V gene, CDR3 protein, CDR3 DNA. The D gene is left open where the match is weak. Size is stated for part of the rows, as once, few or many counts, or as a class when the clone is expanded.

d_call: TRBD2; j_call: TRBJ2-5; clone_size: few; v_call: TRBV4-2; cdr3_aa: CASSQEGTSGQETQYF; cdr3_nt: TGTGCCAGCAGCCAAGAAGGGACTAGCGGCCAAGAGACCCAGTACTTC
d_call: -; j_call: TRBJ1-3; clone_size: once; v_call: TRBV29-1; cdr3_aa: CSVEETVTGNTIYF; cdr3_nt: TGCAGCGTTGAGGAAACAGTAACTGGAAACACCATATATTTT
d_call: -; j_call: TRBJ1-6; clone_size: few; v_call: TRBV18; cdr3_aa: CASSPMEGLNSPLHF; cdr3_nt: TGTGCCAGCTCACCAATGGAGGGACTCAATTCACCCCTCCACTTT
d_call: TRBD1; j_call: TRBJ2-7; clone_size: -; v_call: TRBV19; cdr3_aa: CASSIKRQGSYEQYF; cdr3_nt: TGTGCCAGTAGTATCAAACGACAGGGAAGTTACGAGCAGTACTTC
d_call: -; j_call: TRBJ1-3; clone_size: -; v_call: TRBV7-9; cdr3_aa: CASSLAHIKTENTIYF; cdr3_nt: TGTGCCAGCAGCTTAGCCCATATAAAGACTGAAAACACCATATATTTT
d_call: TRBD1; j_call: TRBJ1-6; clone_size: few; v_call: TRBV5-1; cdr3_aa: CASSLGTGAGSPLHF; cdr3_nt: TGCGCCAGCAGCTTGGGGACAGGGGCGGGATCACCCCTCCACTTT
d_call: TRBD2; j_call: TRBJ2-1; clone_size: -; v_call: TRBV7-3; cdr3_aa: CASSFSGGNEQFF; cdr3_nt: TGTGCCAGCAGCTTTTCGGGAGGGAATGAGCAGTTCTTC
d_call: -; j_call: TRBJ2-2; clone_size: few; v_call: TRBV21-1; cdr3_aa: CASRTGEAGELFF; cdr3_nt: TGTGCCAGCAGGACAGGGGAGGCCGGGGAGCTGTTTTTT
d_call: -; j_call: TRBJ1-2; clone_size: -; v_call: TRBV7-2; cdr3_aa: CASSFTANYGYTF; cdr3_nt: TGTGCCAGCAGCTTTACAGCTAACTATGGCTACACCTTC
d_call: -; j_call: TRBJ1-1; clone_size: -; v_call: TRBV5-4; cdr3_aa: CASKNRGGSGTEAFF; cdr3_nt: TGTGCCAGCAAAAATCGTGGGGGGAGTGGGACTGAAGCTTTCTTT
d_call: TRBD1; j_call: TRBJ1-5; clone_size: -; v_call: TRBV29-1; cdr3_aa: CSVRQGNSNQPQHF; cdr3_nt: TGCAGCGTGAGACAGGGCAATAGCAATCAGCCCCAGCATTTT
d_call: TRBD1; j_call: TRBJ2-7; clone_size: -; v_call: TRBV24-1; cdr3_aa: CATSDARTGMAYEQYF; cdr3_nt: TGTGCCACCAGTGACGCCCGGACAGGGATGGCCTACGAGCAGTACTTC
d_call: -; j_call: TRBJ1-5; clone_size: -; v_call: TRBV7-9; cdr3_aa: CASSLGDYNQPQHF; cdr3_nt: TGTGCCAGCAGCTTAGGAGATTACAATCAGCCCCAGCATTTT
d_call: -; j_call: TRBJ2-2; clone_size: -; v_call: TRBV4-2; cdr3_aa: CASSQVFRTSTGELFF; cdr3_nt: TGTGCCAGCAGCCAAGTGTTCCGAACCAGCACCGGGGAGCTGTTTTTT
d_call: -; j_call: TRBJ1-5; clone_size: -; v_call: TRBV28; cdr3_aa: CASSLPGSRNQPQHF; cdr3_nt: TGTGCCAGCAGTTTACCGGGGTCTCGCAATCAGCCCCAGCATTTT
d_call: -; j_call: TRBJ1-6; clone_size: -; v_call: TRBV5-1; cdr3_aa: CASSFDSHNSPLHF; cdr3_nt: TGCGCCAGCAGCTTTGACAGTCATAATTCACCCCTCCACTTT
d_call: -; j_call: TRBJ1-1; clone_size: -; v_call: TRBV7-9; cdr3_aa: CASSLMSGPRSLNTEAFF; cdr3_nt: TGTGCCAGCAGCTTAATGTCAGGGCCCAGAAGTTTAAACACTGAAGCTTTCTTT
d_call: TRBD1; j_call: TRBJ1-1; clone_size: -; v_call: TRBV11-2; cdr3_aa: CASSFSGGIRNTEAFF; cdr3_nt: TGTGCCAGCAGCTTTTCAGGGGGCATTAGGAACACTGAAGCTTTCTTT
d_call: TRBD1; j_call: TRBJ2-5; clone_size: -; v_call: TRBV7-8; cdr3_aa: CASSRGQGVSMGAGWETQYF; cdr3_nt: TGTGCCAGCAGCAGAGGACAGGGGGTTAGCATGGGGGCTGGATGGGAGACCCAGTACTTC
d_call: -; j_call: TRBJ2-5; clone_size: -; v_call: TRBV11-2; cdr3_aa: CASSLVVQGETQYF; cdr3_nt: TGTGCCAGCAGCTTAGTGGTACAGGGAGAGACCCAGTACTTC
d_call: TRBD2; j_call: TRBJ2-7; clone_size: -; v_call: TRBV3-1/TRBV3-2; cdr3_aa: CASSRLAGNYEQYF; cdr3_nt: TGTGCCAGCAGCCGGCTAGCGGGAAACTACGAGCAGTACTTC
d_call: TRBD2; j_call: TRBJ2-7; clone_size: -; v_call: TRBV19; cdr3_aa: CASSITSGSFDEQYF; cdr3_nt: TGTGCCAGTAGTATAACTAGCGGGAGCTTCGACGAGCAGTACTTC